This TCR beta chain was recovered during a study of T-cell reconstitution after alpha-beta-depleted transplantation in children. This clonotype has more than one count but fewer than ten. Germline V CDR1 and CDR2: SQVTM, ANQGSEA. V was trimmed by 5 bases and J by 0 bases, leaving 8 bases between them. The CDR3 has 13 amino acids. Unique molecular identifiers were built into the TCRbeta library. TCRdb recomputed calls from the PCR reads with MiXCR, one row per CDR3 protein. The table includes over 200,000 distinct CDR3 sequences, about 8.7% detected once. The sample was PBMCs, mostly from graft donor cells, taken 360 days after TCRalphabeta/CD19-depleted stem cell transplant. The receptor comes from a male patient aged 2 to 10 who had a stem cell transplant for acute myeloid leukemia, so the T cells may come from the graft donor. This chain connects TRBV29-1 to TRBJ1-3, with D unclear. The CDR3 DNA reads as TGCAGCGTTCGACCGTACTCTGGAAACACCATATATTTT. Translation: CSVRPYSGNTIYF.